This T cell receptor (beta chain) was sequenced in a study of T cell changes during pregnancy in multiple sclerosis (dated by TCRdb to the late 2010s). About the investigation overall: The study looked at changes in the T cell repertoire across pregnancy in women with multiple sclerosis.

With regard to this clone: There is no known antigen for this receptor. There are no base qualities to consult, and no much larger clone falls within one base.

Libraries were constructed by the immunoSEQ multiplex PCR assay. The immuneACCESS repertoire file appears here via TCRdb, limited to in-frame rearrangements. These files lack a portion of the clones; in checked studies, under half of the deficit traces to unresolved V genes, and the cause of the others is not known. The sample table holds some 60,000 clones, of which approximately 92% were seen once. Approximately 0.34% of the sample comes from the top ten. The CDR3 holds 16 amino acids from the cysteine to the phenylalanine. Only the CDR3 portion is preserved as DNA: 48 bases, with reading frame beginning at the first base. CDR1 and CDR2, looked up from the germline V gene, are LGHNA and YSLEER. At the junction V is shortened by 3 bases and J by 2 bases; bases outside the gene matches: 4.

The material was CD4+ T cells from peripheral blood mononuclear cells, obtained before pregnancy. This TCR came from a female donor with multiple sclerosis, enrolled in a pregnancy study. The rearrangement joined TRBV4-3 to TRBJ2-1, with TRBD1 matching 10 junction bases. The CDR3 region reads CASSQGDRGPYNEQFF. In nucleotide form, the sequence is TGCGCCAGCAGCCAGGGGGACAGGGGTCCCTACAATGAGCAGTTCTTC.